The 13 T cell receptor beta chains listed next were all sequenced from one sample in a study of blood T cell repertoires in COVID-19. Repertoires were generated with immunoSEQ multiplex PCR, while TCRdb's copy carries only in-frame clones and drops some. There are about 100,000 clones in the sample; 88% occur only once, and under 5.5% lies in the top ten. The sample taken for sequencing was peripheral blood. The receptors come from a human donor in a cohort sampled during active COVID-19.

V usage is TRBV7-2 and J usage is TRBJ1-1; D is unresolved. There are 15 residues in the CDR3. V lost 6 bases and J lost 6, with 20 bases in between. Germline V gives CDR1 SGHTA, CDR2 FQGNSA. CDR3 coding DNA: TGTGCCAGCAGGGGAGCCGGGCTCTCAACCGCTGAAGCTTTCTTT. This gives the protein CASRGAGLSTAEAFF.

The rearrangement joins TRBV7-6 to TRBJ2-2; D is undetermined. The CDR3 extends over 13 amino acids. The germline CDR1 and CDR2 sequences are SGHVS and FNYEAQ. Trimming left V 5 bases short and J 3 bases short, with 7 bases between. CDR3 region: CASSGHHTGELFF. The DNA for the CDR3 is TGTGCCAGCAGCGGCCACCACACCGGGGAGCTGTTTTTT.

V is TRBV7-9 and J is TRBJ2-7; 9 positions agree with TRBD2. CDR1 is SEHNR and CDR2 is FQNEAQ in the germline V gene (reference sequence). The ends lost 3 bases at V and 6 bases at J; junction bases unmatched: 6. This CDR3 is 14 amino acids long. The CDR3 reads CASSFALAGFEQYF. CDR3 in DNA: TGTGCCAGCAGCTTCGCCCTAGCGGGATTCGAGCAGTACTTC.

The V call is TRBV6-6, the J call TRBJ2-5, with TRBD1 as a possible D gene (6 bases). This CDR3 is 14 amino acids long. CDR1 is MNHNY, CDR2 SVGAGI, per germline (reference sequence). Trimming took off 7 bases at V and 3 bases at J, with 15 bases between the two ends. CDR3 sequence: CASIPRNREETQYF. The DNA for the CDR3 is TGTGCCAGCATCCCCCGGAACAGGGAAGAGACCCAGTACTTC.

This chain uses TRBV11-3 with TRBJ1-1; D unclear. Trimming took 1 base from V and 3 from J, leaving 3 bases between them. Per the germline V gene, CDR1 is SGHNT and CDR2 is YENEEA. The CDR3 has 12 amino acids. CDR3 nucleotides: TGTGCCAGCAGCTTAGGGCACACTGAAGCTTTCTTT. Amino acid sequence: CASSLGHTEAFF.

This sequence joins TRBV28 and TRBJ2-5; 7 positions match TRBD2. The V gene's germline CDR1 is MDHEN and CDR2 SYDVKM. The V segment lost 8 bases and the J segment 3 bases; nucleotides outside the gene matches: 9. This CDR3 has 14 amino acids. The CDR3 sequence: CASGERDVEETQYF. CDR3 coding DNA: TGTGCCAGCGGGGAGCGGGACGTGGAAGAGACCCAGTACTTC.

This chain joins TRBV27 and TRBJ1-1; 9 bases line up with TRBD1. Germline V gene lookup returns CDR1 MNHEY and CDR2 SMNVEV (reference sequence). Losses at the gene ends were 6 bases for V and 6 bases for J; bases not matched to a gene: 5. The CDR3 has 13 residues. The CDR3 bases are TGTGCCAGCAGGGGACAGGGATGGGCTGAAGCTTTCTTT. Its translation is CASRGQGWAEAFF.

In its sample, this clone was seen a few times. The CDR3 bases are TGTGCCAGCAGTCCTAGCGGGTCACGCTCCTACAATGAGCAGTTCTTC. Translation gives CASSPSGSRSYNEQFF. The chain couples TRBV6-4 to TRBJ2-1, with 8 bases aligning to TRBD2. J lost 0 bases, V lost 5 bases, and 6 bases had no gene match. The CDR3 has 16 amino acids. From germline, CDR1 is MRHNA and CDR2 SNTAGT.

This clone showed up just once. This CDR3 reads CSVVGDSPGYTF. In DNA, the CDR3 is TGCAGCGTTGTGGGCGACAGTCCGGGCTACACCTTC. V is TRBV29-1 and J is TRBJ1-2; D is perhaps TRBD1 (5 bases). Trimming left V 4 bases short and J 8 bases short, with 14 bases between. There are 12 residues in the CDR3. Looked up from germline, CDR1 is SQVTM and CDR2 is ANQGSEA.

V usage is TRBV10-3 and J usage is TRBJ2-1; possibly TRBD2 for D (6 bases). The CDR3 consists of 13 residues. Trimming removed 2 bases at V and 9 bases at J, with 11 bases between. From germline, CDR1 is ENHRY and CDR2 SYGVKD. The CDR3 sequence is CAISEGRETEQFF. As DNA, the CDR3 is TGTGCCATCAGTGAGGGCCGGGAGACTGAGCAGTTCTTC.

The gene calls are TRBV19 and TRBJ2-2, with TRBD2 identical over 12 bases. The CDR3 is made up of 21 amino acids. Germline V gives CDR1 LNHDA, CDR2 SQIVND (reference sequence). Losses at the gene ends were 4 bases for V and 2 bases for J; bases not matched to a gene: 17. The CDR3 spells CASSTGGLAGGPRFNTGELFF. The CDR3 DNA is TGTGCCAGTAGTACCGGGGGTCTAGCGGGAGGGCCGCGTTTCAACACCGGGGAGCTGTTTTTT.

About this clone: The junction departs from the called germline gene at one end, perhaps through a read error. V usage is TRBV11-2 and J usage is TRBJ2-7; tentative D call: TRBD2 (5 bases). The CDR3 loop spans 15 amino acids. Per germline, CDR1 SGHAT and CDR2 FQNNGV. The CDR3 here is CASRLAGLMPSEQYF. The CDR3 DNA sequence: TGTGCCAGCAGGTTAGCCGGACTGATGCCTAGTGAGCAGTACTTC.

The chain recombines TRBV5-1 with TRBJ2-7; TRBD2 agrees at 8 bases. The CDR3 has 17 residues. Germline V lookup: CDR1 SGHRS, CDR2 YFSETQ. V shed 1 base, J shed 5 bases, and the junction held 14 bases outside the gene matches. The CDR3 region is CASSLRRSAGGSNEQYF. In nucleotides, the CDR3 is TGCGCCAGCAGCTTGCGGCGCTCTGCGGGAGGATCCAACGAGCAGTACTTC.